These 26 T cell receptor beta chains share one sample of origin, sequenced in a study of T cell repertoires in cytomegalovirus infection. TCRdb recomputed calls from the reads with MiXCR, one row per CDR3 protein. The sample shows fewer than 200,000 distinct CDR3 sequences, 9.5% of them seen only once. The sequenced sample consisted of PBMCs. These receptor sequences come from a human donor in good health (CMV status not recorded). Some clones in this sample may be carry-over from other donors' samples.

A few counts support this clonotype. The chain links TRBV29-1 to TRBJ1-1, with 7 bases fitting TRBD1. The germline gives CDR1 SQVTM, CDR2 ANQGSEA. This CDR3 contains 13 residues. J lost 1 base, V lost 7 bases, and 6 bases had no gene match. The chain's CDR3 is CSAGGRPNTEAFF. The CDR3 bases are TGCAGCGCAGGGGGACGTCCGAACACTGAAGCTTTCTTT.

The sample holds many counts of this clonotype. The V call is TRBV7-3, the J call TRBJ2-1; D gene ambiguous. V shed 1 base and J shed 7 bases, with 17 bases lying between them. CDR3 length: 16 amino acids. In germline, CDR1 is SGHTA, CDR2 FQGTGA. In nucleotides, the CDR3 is TGTGCCAGCAGCTTAAAGTTCTATCGGCATACAAATGAGCAGTTCTTC. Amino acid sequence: CASSLKFYRHTNEQFF.

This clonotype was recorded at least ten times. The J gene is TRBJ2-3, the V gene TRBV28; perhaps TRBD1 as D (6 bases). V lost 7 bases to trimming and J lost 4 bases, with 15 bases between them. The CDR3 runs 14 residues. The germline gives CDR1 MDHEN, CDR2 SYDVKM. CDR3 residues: CASNPSSGADTQYF. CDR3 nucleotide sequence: TGTGCCAGCAACCCTTCCTCAGGGGCAGATACGCAGTATTTT. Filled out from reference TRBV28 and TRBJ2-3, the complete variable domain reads DVKVTQSSRYLVKRTGEKVFLECVQDMDHENMFWYRQDPGLGLRLIYFSYDVKMKEKGDIPEGYSVSREKKERFSLILESASTNQTSMYLCASNPSSGADTQYFGPGTRLTVL.

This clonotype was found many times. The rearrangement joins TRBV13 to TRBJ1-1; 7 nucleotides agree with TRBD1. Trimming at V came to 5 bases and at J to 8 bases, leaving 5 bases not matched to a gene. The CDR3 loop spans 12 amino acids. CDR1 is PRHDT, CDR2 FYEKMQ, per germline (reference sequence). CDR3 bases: TGTGCCAGCAGCCATCGGGACAGCGAAGCTTTCTTT. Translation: CASSHRDSEAFF. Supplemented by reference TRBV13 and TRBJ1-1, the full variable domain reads AAGVIQSPRHLIKEKRETATLKCYPIPRHDTVYWYQQGPGQDPQFLISFYEKMQSDKGSIPDRFSAQQFSDYHSELNMSSLELGDSALYFCASSHRDSEAFFGQGTRLTVV.

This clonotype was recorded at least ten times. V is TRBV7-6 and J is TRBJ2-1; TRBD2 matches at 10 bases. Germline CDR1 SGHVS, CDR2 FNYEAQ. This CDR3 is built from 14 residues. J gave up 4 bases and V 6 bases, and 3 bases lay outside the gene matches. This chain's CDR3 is CASRTSGEYNEQFF. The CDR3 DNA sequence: TGTGCCAGCAGAACTAGCGGGGAATACAATGAGCAGTTCTTC.

CDR3 region: CASGLDRDYGYTF. Here the CDR3 DNA reads TGTGCTAGTGGTTTAGACAGGGACTATGGCTACACCTTC. V gene TRBV12-5 combines with J gene TRBJ1-2, with TRBD1 matching 7 bases. The germline gives CDR1 LGHNT, CDR2 FRNRAP. This CDR3 contains 13 residues. J was trimmed by 3 bases and V by 3 bases; bases with no gene match: 1.

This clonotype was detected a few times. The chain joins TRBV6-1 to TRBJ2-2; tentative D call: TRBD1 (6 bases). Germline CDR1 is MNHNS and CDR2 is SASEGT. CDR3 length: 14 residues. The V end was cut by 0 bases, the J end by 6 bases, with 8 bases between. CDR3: CASSEAWGPGELFF. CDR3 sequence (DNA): TGTGCCAGCAGTGAAGCCTGGGGGCCCGGGGAGCTGTTTTTT.

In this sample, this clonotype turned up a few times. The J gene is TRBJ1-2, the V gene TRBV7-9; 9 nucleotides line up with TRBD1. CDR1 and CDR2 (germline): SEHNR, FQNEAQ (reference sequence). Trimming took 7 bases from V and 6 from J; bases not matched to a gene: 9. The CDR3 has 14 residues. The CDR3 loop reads CASNSGTGSNGYTF. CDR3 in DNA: TGTGCCAGCAATTCCGGGACAGGGTCTAATGGCTACACCTTC.

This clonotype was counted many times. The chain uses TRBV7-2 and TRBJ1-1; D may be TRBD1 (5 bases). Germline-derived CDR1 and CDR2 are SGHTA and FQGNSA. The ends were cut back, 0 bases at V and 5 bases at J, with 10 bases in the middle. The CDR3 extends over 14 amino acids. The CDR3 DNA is TGTGCCAGCAGCTTAGCGGGGGTCGTAACTGAAGCTTTCTTT. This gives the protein CASSLAGVVTEAFF.

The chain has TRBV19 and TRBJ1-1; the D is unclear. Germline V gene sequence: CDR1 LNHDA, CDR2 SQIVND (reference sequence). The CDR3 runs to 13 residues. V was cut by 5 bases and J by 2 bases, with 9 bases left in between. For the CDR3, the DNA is TGTGCCAGTAGTTCTAGTATAAACACTGAAGCTTTCTTT. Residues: CASSSSINTEAFF.

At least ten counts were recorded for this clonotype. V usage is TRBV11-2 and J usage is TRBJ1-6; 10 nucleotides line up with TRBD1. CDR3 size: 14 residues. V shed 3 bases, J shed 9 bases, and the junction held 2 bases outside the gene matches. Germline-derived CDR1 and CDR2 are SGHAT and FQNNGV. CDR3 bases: TGTGCCAGCAGCTTGACAGGGGGCACTTCACCCCTCCACTTT. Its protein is CASSLTGGTSPLHF. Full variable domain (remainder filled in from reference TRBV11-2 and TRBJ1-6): EAGVAQSPRYKIIEKRQSVAFWCNPISGHATLYWYQQILGQGPKLLIQFQNNGVVDDSQLPKDRFSAERLKGVDSTLKIQPAKLEDSAVYLCASSLTGGTSPLHFGNGTRLTVT.

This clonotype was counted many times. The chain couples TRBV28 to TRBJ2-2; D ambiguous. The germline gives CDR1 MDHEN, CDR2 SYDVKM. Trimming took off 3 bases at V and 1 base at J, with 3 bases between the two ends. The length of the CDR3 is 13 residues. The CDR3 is CASSFRNTGELFF. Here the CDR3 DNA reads TGTGCCAGCAGTTTCAGGAACACCGGGGAGCTGTTTTTT.

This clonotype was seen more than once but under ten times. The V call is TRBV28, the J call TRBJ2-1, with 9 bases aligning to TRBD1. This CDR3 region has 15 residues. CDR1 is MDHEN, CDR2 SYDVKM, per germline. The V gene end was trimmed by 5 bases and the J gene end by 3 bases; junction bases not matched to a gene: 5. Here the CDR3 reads CASSTGQGHYNEQFF. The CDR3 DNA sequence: TGTGCCAGCAGTACTGGACAGGGGCACTACAATGAGCAGTTCTTC.

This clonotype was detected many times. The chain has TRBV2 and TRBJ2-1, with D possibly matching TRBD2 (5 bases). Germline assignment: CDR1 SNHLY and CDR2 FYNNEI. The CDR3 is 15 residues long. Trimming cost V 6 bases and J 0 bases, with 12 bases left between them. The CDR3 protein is CASRDIGGSYNEQFF. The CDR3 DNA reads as TGTGCCAGCAGGGATATAGGAGGCTCCTACAATGAGCAGTTCTTC.

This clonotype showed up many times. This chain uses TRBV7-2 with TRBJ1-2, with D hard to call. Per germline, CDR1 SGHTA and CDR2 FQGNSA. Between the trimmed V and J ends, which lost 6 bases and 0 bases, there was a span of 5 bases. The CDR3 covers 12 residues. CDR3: CASSLTNYGYTF. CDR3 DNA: TGTGCCAGCAGTCTAACTAACTATGGCTACACCTTC.

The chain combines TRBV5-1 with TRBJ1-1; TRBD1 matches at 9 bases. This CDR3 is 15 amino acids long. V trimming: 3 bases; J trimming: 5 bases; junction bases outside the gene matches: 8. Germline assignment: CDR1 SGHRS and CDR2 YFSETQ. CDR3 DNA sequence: TGCGCCAGCAGCTGGACAGGGGACAGCGTGACTGAAGCTTTCTTT. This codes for CASSWTGDSVTEAFF.

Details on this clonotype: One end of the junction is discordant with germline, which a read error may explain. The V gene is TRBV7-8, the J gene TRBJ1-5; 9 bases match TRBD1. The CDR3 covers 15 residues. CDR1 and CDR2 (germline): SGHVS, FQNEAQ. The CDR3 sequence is CASSLAGQGTQPQHF. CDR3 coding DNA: TGTGCCAGCAGCCTAGCCGGACAGGGGACACAGCCCCAGCATTTT.

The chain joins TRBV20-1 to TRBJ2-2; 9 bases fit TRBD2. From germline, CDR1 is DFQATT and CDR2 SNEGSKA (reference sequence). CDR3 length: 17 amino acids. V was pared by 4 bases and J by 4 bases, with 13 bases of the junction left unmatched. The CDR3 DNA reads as TGCAGTGCTAAAATTCGCAGCGGGGGGCAGGTCACCGGGGAGCTGTTTTTT. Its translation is CSAKIRSGGQVTGELFF.

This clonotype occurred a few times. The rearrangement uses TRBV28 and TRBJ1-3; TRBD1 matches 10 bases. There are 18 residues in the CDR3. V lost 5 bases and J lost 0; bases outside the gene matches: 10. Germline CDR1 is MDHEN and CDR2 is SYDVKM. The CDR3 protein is CASSPPGQGIISGNTIYF. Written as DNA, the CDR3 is TGTGCCAGCAGTCCCCCGGGACAGGGGATTATCTCTGGAAACACCATATATTTT. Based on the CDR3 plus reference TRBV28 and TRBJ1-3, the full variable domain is DVKVTQSSRYLVKRTGEKVFLECVQDMDHENMFWYRQDPGLGLRLIYFSYDVKMKEKGDIPEGYSVSREKKERFSLILESASTNQTSMYLCASSPPGQGIISGNTIYFGEGSWLTVV.

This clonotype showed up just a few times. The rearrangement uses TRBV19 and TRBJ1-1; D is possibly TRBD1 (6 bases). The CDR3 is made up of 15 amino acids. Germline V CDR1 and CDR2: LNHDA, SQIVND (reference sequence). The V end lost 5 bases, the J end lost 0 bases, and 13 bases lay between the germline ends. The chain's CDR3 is CASSVTGSMNTEAFF. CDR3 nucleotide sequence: TGTGCCAGTAGTGTTACAGGGAGCATGAACACTGAAGCTTTCTTT.

As DNA, the CDR3 is TGTGCCAGCAGTTTACCGGGGACGGGTGCCGGGGAGCTGTTTTTT. Protein product: CASSLPGTGAGELFF. The chain links TRBV28 to TRBJ2-2; D could derive from TRBD1 or TRBD2 (5 bases each). Germline values: CDR1 MDHEN, CDR2 SYDVKM. Trimming took off 2 bases at V and 6 bases at J, with 13 bases between the two ends. CDR3 size: 15 residues.

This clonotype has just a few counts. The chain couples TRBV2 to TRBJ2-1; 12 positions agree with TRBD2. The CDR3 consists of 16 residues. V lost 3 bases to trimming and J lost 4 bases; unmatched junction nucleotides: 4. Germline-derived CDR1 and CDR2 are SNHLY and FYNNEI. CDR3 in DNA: TGTGCCAGCAGTGATACGACTAGCGGGAGATACAATGAGCAGTTCTTC. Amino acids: CASSDTTSGRYNEQFF. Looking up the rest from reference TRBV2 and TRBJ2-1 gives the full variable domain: EPEVTQTPSHQVTQMGQEVILRCVPISNHLYFYWYRQILGQKVEFLVSFYNNEISEKSEIFDDQFSVERPDGSNFTLKIRSTKLEDSAMYFCASSDTTSGRYNEQFFGPGTRLTVL.

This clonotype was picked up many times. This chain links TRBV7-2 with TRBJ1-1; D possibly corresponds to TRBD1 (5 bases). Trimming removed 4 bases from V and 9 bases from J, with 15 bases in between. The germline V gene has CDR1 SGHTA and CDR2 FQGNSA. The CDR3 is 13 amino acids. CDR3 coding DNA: TGTGCCAGCAGCTCCGATCCATGGGGGAAAGCTTTCTTT. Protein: CASSSDPWGKAFF. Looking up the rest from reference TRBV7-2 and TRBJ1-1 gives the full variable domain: GAGVSQSPSNKVTEKGKDVELRCDPISGHTALYWYRQSLGQGLEFLIYFQGNSAPDKSGLPSDRFSAERTGGSVSTLTIQRTQQEDSAVYLCASSSDPWGKAFFGQGTRLTVV.

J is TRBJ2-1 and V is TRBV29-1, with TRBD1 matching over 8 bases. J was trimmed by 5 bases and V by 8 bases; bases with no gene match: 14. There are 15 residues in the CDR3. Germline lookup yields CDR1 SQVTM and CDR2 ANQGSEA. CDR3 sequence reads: CSSQGAGVANNEQFF. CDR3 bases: TGCAGCTCCCAGGGGGCCGGCGTGGCTAACAATGAGCAGTTCTTC.

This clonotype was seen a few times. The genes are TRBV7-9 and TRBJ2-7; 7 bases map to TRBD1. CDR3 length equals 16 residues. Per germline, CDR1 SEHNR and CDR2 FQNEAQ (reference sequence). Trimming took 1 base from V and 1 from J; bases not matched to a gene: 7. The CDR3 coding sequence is TGTGCCAGCAGCTTAGGCTCGGGACAGTTGTCCTACGAGCAGTACTTC. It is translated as CASSLGSGQLSYEQYF.

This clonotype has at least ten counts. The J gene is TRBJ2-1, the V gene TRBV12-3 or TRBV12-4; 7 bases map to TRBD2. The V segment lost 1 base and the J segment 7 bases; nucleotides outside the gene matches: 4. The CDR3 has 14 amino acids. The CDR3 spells CASSLGTRSNEQFF. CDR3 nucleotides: TGTGCCAGCAGTTTAGGGACTAGGTCGAATGAGCAGTTCTTC.